This T cell receptor (beta chain) originates from a study of Japanese encephalitis immunity and Zika vaccine responses listed by TCRdb under 2021. Regarding the complete study: Included participants received three 5.0 ug doses of alum-adjuvanted ZPIV at weeks 0, 4 and 28. The ZIKV peptides, 15-mers that overlapped by 11 residues, were chosen for containing NetMHCpan/NetMHCII-predicted epitopes with affinity below 50 nM. Approximately twelve participants were given two doses of JEV vaccine (IXIARO) 28 days apart, two to three months before the first ZPIV dose. About 6 representative participants per pre-vaccination group were picked for TCR sequencing, using samples from week 52 and from week 0, the point after pre-vaccination but before ZPIV. TCR repertoires from a few flavivirus-naive individuals were additionally analyzed at weeks 2, 6 and 52 after the start of ZPIV vaccination. Before ZPIV, around 13 participants were given one dose of YFV vaccine (YF-VAX), while roughly nine participants were flavivirus-naive. The stimulations used peptide pools from ZIKV structural proteins divided into flavivirus-conserved and non-conserved sets, or JEV or YFV peptides that matched the pre-vaccination. The study tested whether prior Japanese encephalitis virus (JEV) or yellow fever virus (YFV) vaccination shaped CD4 T cell responses to the Zika vaccine.

This clonotype is characterized as large (0.1 to 1%). There are no base qualities to consult, and no much larger clone falls within one base. The CDR3 covers 16 residues, taking in both the cysteine and the phenylalanine. Left in the record is the CDR3 DNA by itself, 48 bases read in frame from the first base. V was cut back by 1 base and J by 3 bases, leaving a gap of 15 bases between them. Looking up the germline V gene yields CDR1 LGHNA and CDR2 YSLEER. Library preparation was by 5' RACE. Before sequencing, the TCRbeta libraries were pooled in amounts proportional to the number of cells sorted for each library. Total RNA was extracted from the sorted cells with RNAzol RT, and cDNA was synthesized using an oligo(dT) primer and a template-switching oligo. Using Kapa HiFi, PCR amplified the TCRbeta V-CDR3-J region between a SMARTer oligo primer and a TCRbeta constant-region primer. Illumina adaptors and sample-specific index barcodes were added in a second PCR, followed by HighPrep bead cleanup and Bioanalyzer confirmation of a band of roughly 650 bp. Libraries were sequenced on an Illumina MiSeq with 2x151 bp paired-end reads. Per the source publication's procedure: Reads were demultiplexed with an in-house Java program, and MiXCR assigned TCRbeta annotations and counted clonotypes. To assess repertoire overlap, Morisita-Horn indices from the R package vegan were used, along with UPGMA clustering and Circos plots of recurring clonotypes. Shannon diversity and richness were normalized to the highest possible value given the input cell numbers, yielding values from 0 to 1. MUSCLE was used to align CDR3beta sequences, SeqinR to compute distances, and R to plot multidimensional scaling. Using fastp at Q25 and MiXCR, TCRdb reprocessed the public reads and kept productive beta chains. Each CDR3 protein gets just one entry, which takes the most common genes and DNA from the rows behind it. TCRdb, not the authors, supplied the V and J calls. In this sample the table shows 200 to 250 distinct CDR3 sequences, 5.5% to 6.5% of which occur a single time. Of the sample, over 40% is held by the ten largest clones.

After labeling with CellTrace CFSE, PBMCs were cultured for around six days in RPMI containing about 7.6% human serum along with peptide pools, each at around 1 ug/mL. On a BD FACSAria, proliferating CD4 T cells were sorted without fixation as live CD56-CD19-CD16-CD3+CD4+ CFSE-low cells. The enrolled adults were healthy and tested seronegative for ZIKV, JEV, YFV, DENV and WNV on microneutralization screening. The samples were taken from a phase 1, double-blinded, randomized, placebo-controlled trial testing an alum-adjuvanted Zika purified-inactivated virus (ZPIV) vaccine. Peripheral blood mononuclear cells were isolated by standard procedure and stored frozen in liquid nitrogen until use. Study-wide findings and limitations: The individual peptides behind the cross-reactive responses were not identified because limits on sample size made peptide-pool deconvolution impossible. After ZPIV, a significant decrease in repertoire richness of CD4 T cells responding to conserved ZIKV epitopes was observed in JEV-pre-vaccinated donors. The samples grouped by participant and showed no similarity across individuals, which suggests that no public TCRs were detected. Only a subset of trial participants with three doses and adequate samples was analyzed, not the entire vaccinated cohort. JEV-pre-vaccinated donors showed higher repertoire similarity across time-points and stimulations than YFV-pre-vaccinated donors, indicating more clonotypes common to ZIKV and JEV stimulation. Only a few individuals showed CD8 T cell responses to the ZIKV peptide pools, and those responses were of very low magnitude.

The V and J segments used are TRBV4-3 and TRBJ1-2; the best D guess is TRBD1, with 5 bases matching. The sequenced sample was antigen-activated CD4+ T cells from blood, cultured, obtained during a Zika inactivated vaccine study. The clonotype originates from an adult woman who received an inactivated Zika virus vaccine. The nucleotide sequence is TGCGCCAGCAGCCAAGCTTTGGGGGAGGGCGACTATGGCTACACCTTC. It encodes CASSQALGEGDYGYTF.